This T cell receptor (beta chain) originates from a study of blood T cell repertoires in COVID-19. In the study overall: Sites in the United States, Italy and Spain provided acute and convalescent COVID-19 samples. PBMCs, B-cell-depleted T cells, or T cells were the source of the cDNA or gDNA that made up the material.

Per the authors' pipeline: Reference gene primers were amplified, and this amplification served to estimate nucleated cell counts. Assay: immunoSEQ multiplex PCR; the TCRdb copy retains only in-frame clones and omits some. The V and J calls and the clone size are those of that table, but D and trimming were determined from the DNA. The table lists about 80,000 clones, roughly 85% of them singletons, with about 35% in the top ten. The CDR3 sequence is 18 residues long. The ends lost 5 bases at V and 5 bases at J; junction bases unmatched: 13. The V gene's germline CDR1 is SNHLY and CDR2 FYNNEI. Sequencing input: peripheral blood. V usage is TRBV2 and J usage is TRBJ2-1; 12 bases are a match to TRBD2. This TCR came from a woman in her 70s with acute or convalescent COVID-19. CDR3 nucleotides: TGTGCCAGCAGTCCCAAACTAGCGGGAGGAGGCTTTAACAATGAGCAGTTCTTC. Its protein product is CASSPKLAGGGFNNEQFF. The variable domain in full, completed from reference TRBV2 and TRBJ2-1, reads EPEVTQTPSHQVTQMGQEVILRCVPISNHLYFYWYRQILGQKVEFLVSFYNNEISEKSEIFDDQFSVERPDGSNFTLKIRSTKLEDSAMYFCASSPKLAGGGFNNEQFFGPGTRLTVL.